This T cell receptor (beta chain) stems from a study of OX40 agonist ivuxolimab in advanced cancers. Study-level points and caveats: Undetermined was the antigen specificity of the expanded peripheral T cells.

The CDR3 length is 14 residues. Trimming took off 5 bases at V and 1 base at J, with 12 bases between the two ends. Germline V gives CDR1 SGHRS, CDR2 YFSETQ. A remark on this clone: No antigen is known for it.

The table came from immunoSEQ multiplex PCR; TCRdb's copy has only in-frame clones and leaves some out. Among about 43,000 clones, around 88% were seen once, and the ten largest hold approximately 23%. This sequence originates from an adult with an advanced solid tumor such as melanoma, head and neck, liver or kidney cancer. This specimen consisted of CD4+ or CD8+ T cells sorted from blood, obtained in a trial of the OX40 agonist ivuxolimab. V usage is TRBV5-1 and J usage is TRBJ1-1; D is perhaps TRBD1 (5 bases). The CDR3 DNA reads TGCGCCAGCAGGGGGCTTGGAGGGAACACTGAAGCTTTCTTT. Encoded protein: CASRGLGGNTEAFF.